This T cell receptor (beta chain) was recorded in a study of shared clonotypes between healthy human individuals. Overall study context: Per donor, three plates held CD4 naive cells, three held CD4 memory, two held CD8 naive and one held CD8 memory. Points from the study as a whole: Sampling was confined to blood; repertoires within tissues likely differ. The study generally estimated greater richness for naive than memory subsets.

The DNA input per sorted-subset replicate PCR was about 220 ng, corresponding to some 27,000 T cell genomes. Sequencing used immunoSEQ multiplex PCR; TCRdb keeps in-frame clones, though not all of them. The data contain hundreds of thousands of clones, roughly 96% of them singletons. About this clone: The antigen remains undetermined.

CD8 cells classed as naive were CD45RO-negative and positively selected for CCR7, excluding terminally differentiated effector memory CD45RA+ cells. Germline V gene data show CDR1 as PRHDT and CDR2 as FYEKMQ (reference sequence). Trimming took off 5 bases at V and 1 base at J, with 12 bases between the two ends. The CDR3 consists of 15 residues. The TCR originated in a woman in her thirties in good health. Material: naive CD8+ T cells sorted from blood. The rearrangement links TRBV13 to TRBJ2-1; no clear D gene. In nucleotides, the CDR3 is TGTGCCAGCAGCCAAAGAAGCAGTTCCTACAATGAGCAGTTCTTC. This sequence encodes CASSQRSSSYNEQFF.